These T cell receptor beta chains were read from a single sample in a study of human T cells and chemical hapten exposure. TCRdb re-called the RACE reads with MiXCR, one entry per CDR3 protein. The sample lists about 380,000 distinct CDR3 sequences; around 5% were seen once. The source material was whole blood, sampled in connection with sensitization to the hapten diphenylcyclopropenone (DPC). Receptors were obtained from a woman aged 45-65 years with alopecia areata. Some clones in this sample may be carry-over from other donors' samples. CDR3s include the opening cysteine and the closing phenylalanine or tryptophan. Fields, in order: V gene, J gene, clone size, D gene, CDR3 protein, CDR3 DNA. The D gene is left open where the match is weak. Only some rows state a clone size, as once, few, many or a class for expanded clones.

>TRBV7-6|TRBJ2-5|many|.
CASSPTGTRQETQYF
TGTGCCAGCAGCCCAACCGGGACTCGACAAGAGACCCAGTACTTC
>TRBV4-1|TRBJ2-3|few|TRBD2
CASSQPSGGAYDTQYF
TGCGCCAGCAGCCAACCGAGCGGGGGGGCATACGATACGCAGTATTTT
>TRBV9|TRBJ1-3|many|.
CASSVEGVSGNTIYF
TGTGCCAGCAGCGTAGAAGGGGTCTCTGGAAACACCATATATTTT
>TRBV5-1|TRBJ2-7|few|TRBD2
CASSLHLAGVSDEQYF
TGCGCCAGCAGCTTACATCTAGCGGGAGTAAGTGACGAGCAGTACTTC
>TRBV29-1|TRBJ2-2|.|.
CSVSGPNTGELFF
TGCAGCGTCAGCGGGCCGAACACCGGGGAGCTGTTTTTT
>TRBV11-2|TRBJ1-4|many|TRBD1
CASSLDARDRPVATNEKLFF
TGTGCCAGCAGCTTAGACGCCCGGGACAGACCGGTTGCAACTAATGAAAAACTGTTTTTT
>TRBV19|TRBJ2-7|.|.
CASRAQGLDEQYF
TGTGCCAGTAGGGCCCAGGGTTTGGACGAGCAGTACTTC
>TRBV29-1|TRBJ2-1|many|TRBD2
CSVAGTSGISSYNEQFF
TGCAGCGTCGCCGGGACTAGCGGGATCAGCTCCTACAATGAGCAGTTCTTC
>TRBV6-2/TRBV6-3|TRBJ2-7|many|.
CASKRLADSYEQYF
TGTGCCAGCAAAAGATTAGCGGACTCCTACGAGCAGTACTTC
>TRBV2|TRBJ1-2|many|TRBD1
CASLRGYGYTF
TGTGCCAGCCTCAGGGGGTATGGCTACACCTTC
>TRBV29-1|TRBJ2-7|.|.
CSGVLSGYEQYF
TGCAGCGGCGTGCTTTCGGGGTACGAGCAGTACTTC
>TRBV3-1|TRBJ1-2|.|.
CASSLGRLNYGYTF
TGTGCCAGCAGCCTCGGAAGGCTTAACTATGGCTACACCTTC
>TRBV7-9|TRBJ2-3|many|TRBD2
CASSLGAGGSDTQYF
TGTGCCAGCAGCTTAGGGGCGGGAGGATCCGATACGCAGTATTTT
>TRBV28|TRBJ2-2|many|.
CASSSPATHDTGELFF
TGTGCCAGCAGTTCCCCTGCAACCCATGACACCGGGGAGCTGTTTTTT
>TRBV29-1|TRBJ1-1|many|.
CSVDGPGPPNTEAFF
TGCAGCGTCGACGGACCGGGCCCGCCGAACACTGAAGCTTTCTTT
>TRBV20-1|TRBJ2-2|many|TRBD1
CSAQIPGQKGTGELFF
TGCAGTGCCCAAATCCCGGGACAGAAGGGGACCGGGGAGCTGTTTTTT
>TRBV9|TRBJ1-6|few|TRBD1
CASTGQGNNSPLHF
TGTGCCAGCACAGGACAGGGGAATAATTCACCCCTCCACTTT
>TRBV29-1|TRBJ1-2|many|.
CSASTGPEGYTF
TGCAGCGCCTCGACAGGCCCTGAAGGCTACACCTTC
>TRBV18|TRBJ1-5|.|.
CASSPPYQGSNQPQHF
TGTGCCAGCTCACCACCGTACCAGGGGAGCAATCAGCCCCAGCATTTT
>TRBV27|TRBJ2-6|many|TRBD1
CASSQDRAARGANVLTF
TGTGCCAGCAGTCAGGACAGGGCAGCTCGGGGGGCCAACGTCCTGACTTTC
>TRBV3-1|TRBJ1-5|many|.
CASSQVGDQPQHF
TGTGCCAGCAGCCAAGTGGGTGATCAGCCCCAGCATTTT
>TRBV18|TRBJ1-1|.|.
CASSPQGHPNTEAFF
TGTGCCAGCTCACCTCAAGGACACCCGAACACTGAAGCTTTCTTT
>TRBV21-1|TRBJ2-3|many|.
CASSKDTDTQYF
TGTGCCAGCAGCAAAGATACAGATACGCAGTATTTT
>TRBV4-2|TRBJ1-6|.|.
CASSQDNQDSPLHF
TGTGCCAGCAGCCAAGATAATCAGGATTCACCCCTCCACTTT
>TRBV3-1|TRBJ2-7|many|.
CASSPGIHYEQYF
TGTGCCAGCAGCCCCGGAATACACTACGAGCAGTACTTC
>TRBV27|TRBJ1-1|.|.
CASPIRGSTEAFF
TGTGCCAGCCCCATACGGGGTAGCACTGAAGCTTTCTTT
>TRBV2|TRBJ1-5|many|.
CASTDPNRASQPQHF
TGTGCCAGCACGGACCCGAACAGGGCGAGTCAGCCCCAGCATTTT
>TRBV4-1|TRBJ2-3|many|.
CASSHGPDTQYF
TGCGCCAGCAGCCACGGACCAGATACGCAGTATTTT
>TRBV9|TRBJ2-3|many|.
CASSVGGAPDTQYF
TGTGCCAGCAGCGTAGGGGGTGCCCCAGATACGCAGTATTTT
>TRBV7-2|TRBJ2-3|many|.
CASSLVGQEDTQYF
TGTGCCAGCAGCTTAGTGGGGCAAGAGGATACGCAGTATTTT
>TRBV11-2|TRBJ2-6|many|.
CASSRLPGSGRSGANVLTF
TGTGCCAGCAGCCGCCTCCCGGGGAGCGGGCGCTCTGGGGCCAACGTCCTGACTTTC
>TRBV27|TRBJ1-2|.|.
CASTLFGPRIYGYTF
TGTGCCAGCACCCTTTTTGGGCCTCGTATCTATGGCTACACCTTC
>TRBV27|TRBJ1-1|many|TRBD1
CASSPAGGSAFF
TGTGCCAGCAGTCCCGCAGGGGGCTCGGCTTTCTTT
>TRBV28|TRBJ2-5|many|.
CASSSLIQETQYF
TGTGCCAGCAGTTCCCTGATCCAAGAGACCCAGTACTTC
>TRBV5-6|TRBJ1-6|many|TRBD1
CASSQTDREDSPLHF
TGTGCCAGCAGCCAAACCGACAGGGAGGATTCACCCCTCCACTTT
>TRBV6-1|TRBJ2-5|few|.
CASSEYQVQETQYF
TGTGCCAGCAGTGAATACCAGGTACAAGAGACCCAGTACTTC
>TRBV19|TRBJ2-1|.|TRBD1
CASTSGTGLNEQFF
TGTGCCAGTACCTCCGGGACAGGGCTCAATGAGCAGTTCTTC
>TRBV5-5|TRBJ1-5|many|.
CASSLWGNQPQHF
TGTGCCAGCAGCTTGTGGGGGAATCAGCCCCAGCATTTT
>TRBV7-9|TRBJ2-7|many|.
CASSSKGGTATRQYF
TGTGCCAGCAGTTCCAAAGGGGGGACCGCCACGAGGCAGTACTTC
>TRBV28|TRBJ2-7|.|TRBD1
CASSFRTGRHEQYF
TGTGCCAGCAGTTTTCGGACAGGGAGGCACGAGCAGTACTTC
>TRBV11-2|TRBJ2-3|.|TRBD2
CASSLESAGEVTQYF
TGTGCCAGCAGCTTAGAGTCTGCGGGGGAAGTAACGCAGTATTTT
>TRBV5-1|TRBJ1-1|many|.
CASSLDGAGTEAFF
TGCGCCAGCAGCTTGGATGGGGCAGGTACTGAAGCTTTCTTT
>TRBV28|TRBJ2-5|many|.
CASSRRGEETQYF
TGTGCCAGCAGCCGGCGCGGGGAAGAGACCCAGTACTTC
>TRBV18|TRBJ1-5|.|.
CASSPVQGRSNQPQHF
TGTGCCAGCTCACCGGTACAGGGTAGGAGCAATCAGCCCCAGCATTTT
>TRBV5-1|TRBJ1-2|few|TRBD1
CASSKGQGDYGYTF
TGCGCCAGCAGCAAGGGACAGGGGGACTATGGCTACACCTTC
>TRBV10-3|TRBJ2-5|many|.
CAIQVAEQETQYF
TGTGCCATCCAAGTAGCGGAACAAGAGACCCAGTACTTC
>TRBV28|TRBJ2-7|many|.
CASSPQEGGADEQYF
TGTGCCAGCAGTCCCCAGGAGGGGGGCGCTGACGAGCAGTACTTC
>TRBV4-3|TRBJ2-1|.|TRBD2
CASSQDRLAGADEQFF
TGCGCCAGCAGCCAAGATCGGCTAGCGGGAGCTGATGAGCAGTTCTTC
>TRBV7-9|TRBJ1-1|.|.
CASSLTVKGTEAFF
TGTGCCAGCAGCTTGACAGTTAAGGGGACTGAAGCTTTCTTT
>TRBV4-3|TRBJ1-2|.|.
CASSQQGTYGYTF
TGCGCCAGCAGCCAACAGGGGACCTATGGCTACACCTTC
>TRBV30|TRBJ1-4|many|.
CAWKGWGEKLFF
TGTGCCTGGAAAGGCTGGGGTGAAAAACTGTTTTTT